A selection of T cell receptor beta chains follows, all from one sample in a study of Graves' ophthalmopathy and Graves' hyperthyroidism. One entry per CDR3 protein results from TCRdb running MiXCR on the multiplex PCR reads. The sample has about 180,000 distinct CDR3 sequences, around two fifths seen once. Material: peripheral blood. The receptors were sampled from a woman between 40 and 55 years old with Graves' ophthalmopathy. Each CDR3 is given with its conserved first and last residue. A D gene is named only where the DNA matches it firmly. The size field is filled for only some rows; it gives once, few, many or a size class.

J gene: TRBJ1-3; D gene: NA; V gene: TRBV6-1; clone size: many; CDR3 protein: CASSEEGFRVRNTIYF; CDR3 DNA: TGTGCCAGCAGTGAAGAGGGGTTCCGAGTGAGGAACACCATATATTTT
J gene: TRBJ1-1; D gene: NA; V gene: TRBV24-1; clone size: many; CDR3 protein: CATSRGMNTEAFF; CDR3 DNA: TGTGCCACCAGTCGGGGGATGAACACTGAAGCTTTCTTT
J gene: TRBJ2-4; D gene: TRBD2; V gene: TRBV28; clone size: many; CDR3 protein: CASSLITSGSKNIQYF; CDR3 DNA: TGTGCCAGCAGTTTAATAACTAGCGGGAGTAAAAACATTCAGTACTTC
J gene: TRBJ2-7; D gene: NA; V gene: TRBV20-1; clone size: many; CDR3 protein: CSAQPDSSFFGEQYF; CDR3 DNA: TGCAGTGCGCAGCCAGATAGTAGTTTCTTTGGCGAGCAGTACTTC
J gene: TRBJ1-6; D gene: TRBD1; V gene: TRBV12-3/TRBV12-4; clone size: NA; CDR3 protein: CASSAGQRYNSPLHF; CDR3 DNA: TGTGCCAGCAGTGCGGGACAGAGATATAATTCACCCCTCCACTTT
J gene: TRBJ2-7; D gene: NA; V gene: TRBV15; clone size: NA; CDR3 protein: CATSRDPFVKGTYEQYF; CDR3 DNA: TGTGCCACCAGCAGAGATCCCTTTGTGAAGGGCACCTACGAGCAGTACTTC
J gene: TRBJ2-5; D gene: NA; V gene: TRBV10-3; clone size: many; CDR3 protein: CAVQGGGQETQYF; CDR3 DNA: TGTGCCGTCCAGGGGGGTGGCCAAGAGACCCAGTACTTC
J gene: TRBJ2-7; D gene: NA; V gene: TRBV6-2/TRBV6-3; clone size: few; CDR3 protein: CASTRQNEQYF; CDR3 DNA: TGTGCCAGCACCAGACAGAACGAGCAGTACTTC
J gene: TRBJ1-1; D gene: NA; V gene: TRBV6-5; clone size: many; CDR3 protein: CASKQAPEPEAFF; CDR3 DNA: TGTGCCAGTAAACAGGCCCCGGAGCCTGAAGCTTTCTTT
J gene: TRBJ2-7; D gene: TRBD1; V gene: TRBV28; clone size: NA; CDR3 protein: CASSLGDRGRVREQYF; CDR3 DNA: TGTGCCAGCAGTTTAGGGGACAGGGGAAGGGTTAGGGAGCAGTACTTC
J gene: TRBJ1-2; D gene: NA; V gene: TRBV19; clone size: many; CDR3 protein: CASSMAVNYGYTF; CDR3 DNA: TGTGCCAGTAGTATGGCAGTCAACTATGGCTACACCTTC
J gene: TRBJ2-7; D gene: TRBD1; V gene: TRBV7-2; clone size: few; CDR3 protein: CASSVRTGISYEQYF; CDR3 DNA: TGTGCCAGCAGCGTTAGGACAGGTATCTCCTACGAGCAGTACTTC
J gene: TRBJ1-6; D gene: NA; V gene: TRBV12-3/TRBV12-4; clone size: NA; CDR3 protein: CASSGAGNSPLHF; CDR3 DNA: TGTGCTTCGTCGGGGGCAGGTAATTCACCCCTCCACTTT
J gene: TRBJ1-1; D gene: TRBD1; V gene: TRBV3-1; clone size: many; CDR3 protein: CASSHGGQGSGEAFF; CDR3 DNA: TGTGCCAGCAGCCACGGGGGACAGGGTTCGGGTGAAGCTTTCTTT
J gene: TRBJ2-7; D gene: NA; V gene: TRBV12-3/TRBV12-4; clone size: NA; CDR3 protein: CASRTGTGPYEQYF; CDR3 DNA: TGTGCCAGCAGAACCGGGACTGGCCCCTACGAGCAGTACTTC
J gene: TRBJ1-5; D gene: TRBD1; V gene: TRBV12-3/TRBV12-4; clone size: many; CDR3 protein: CASSLRGQVNQPQHF; CDR3 DNA: TGTGCCAGCAGTTTAAGGGGACAGGTAAATCAGCCCCAGCATTTT
J gene: TRBJ2-7; D gene: TRBD2; V gene: TRBV6-2/TRBV6-3; clone size: NA; CDR3 protein: CASSYRGASGQSSYEQYF; CDR3 DNA: TGTGCCAGCAGTTACAGGGGTGCTAGCGGGCAGAGCTCCTACGAGCAGTACTTC
J gene: TRBJ1-5; D gene: TRBD1; V gene: TRBV6-2/TRBV6-3; clone size: NA; CDR3 protein: CASSATGGAPQPQHF; CDR3 DNA: TGTGCCAGCTCCGCTACAGGGGGCGCGCCTCAGCCCCAGCATTTT
J gene: TRBJ1-1; D gene: NA; V gene: TRBV9; clone size: many; CDR3 protein: CASSPTVNAEAFF; CDR3 DNA: TGTGCCAGCAGCCCTACAGTTAACGCTGAAGCTTTCTTT
J gene: TRBJ1-1; D gene: TRBD1; V gene: TRBV7-3; clone size: many; CDR3 protein: CASSQSGTGATEAFF; CDR3 DNA: TGTGCCAGCAGCCAGTCCGGGACAGGGGCCACTGAAGCTTTCTTT
J gene: TRBJ2-7; D gene: NA; V gene: TRBV6-2/TRBV6-3; clone size: NA; CDR3 protein: CASSKDRRAWGRTYEQYF; CDR3 DNA: TGTGCCAGCAGCAAGGACAGAAGGGCGTGGGGGAGGACCTACGAGCAGTACTTC
J gene: TRBJ1-1; D gene: NA; V gene: TRBV2; clone size: many; CDR3 protein: CASSEPRDPEAFF; CDR3 DNA: TGTGCCAGCAGTGAACCCAGGGATCCTGAAGCTTTCTTT
J gene: TRBJ2-5; D gene: NA; V gene: TRBV6-1; clone size: few; CDR3 protein: CASMGLQETQYF; CDR3 DNA: TGTGCCAGCATGGGACTTCAAGAGACCCAGTACTTC
J gene: TRBJ2-5; D gene: NA; V gene: TRBV6-2/TRBV6-3; clone size: NA; CDR3 protein: CASSYSQPQETQYF; CDR3 DNA: TGTGCCAGCAGTTACAGCCAGCCCCAAGAGACCCAGTACTTC
J gene: TRBJ2-2; D gene: NA; V gene: TRBV6-1; clone size: NA; CDR3 protein: CASSNSVGVGELFF; CDR3 DNA: TGTGCCAGCAGTAATTCCGTCGGGGTCGGGGAGCTGTTTTTT
J gene: TRBJ1-5; D gene: NA; V gene: TRBV6-2/TRBV6-3; clone size: many; CDR3 protein: CASSSFNQPQHF; CDR3 DNA: TGTGCCAGCAGTTCCTTCAATCAGCCCCAGCATTTT
J gene: TRBJ1-2; D gene: NA; V gene: TRBV4-1; clone size: many; CDR3 protein: CASSQELTRPGSGYTF; CDR3 DNA: TGCGCCAGCAGCCAAGAACTTACGCGGCCTGGATCGGGCTACACCTTC
J gene: TRBJ2-7; D gene: TRBD2; V gene: TRBV7-9; clone size: many; CDR3 protein: CAIEDGRASGRSYEQYF; CDR3 DNA: TGTGCCATCGAGGACGGGAGGGCTAGCGGGAGATCCTACGAGCAGTACTTC
J gene: TRBJ2-5; D gene: NA; V gene: TRBV11-2; clone size: NA; CDR3 protein: CASSSGQFLTAVQETQYF; CDR3 DNA: TGTGCCAGCAGCTCCGGACAGTTTTTGACAGCGGTCCAAGAGACCCAGTACTTC
J gene: TRBJ2-7; D gene: NA; V gene: TRBV6-1; clone size: NA; CDR3 protein: CASSEGQLGSTEQYF; CDR3 DNA: TGTGCCAGCAGTGAGGGACAACTTGGGTCCACCGAGCAGTACTTC
J gene: TRBJ1-6; D gene: NA; V gene: TRBV11-3; clone size: many; CDR3 protein: CASSLAENSPLHF; CDR3 DNA: TGTGCCAGCAGCTTGGCTGAAAATTCACCCCTCCACTTT
J gene: TRBJ2-3; D gene: NA; V gene: TRBV2; clone size: many; CDR3 protein: CASSEAGVPTDTQYF; CDR3 DNA: TGTGCCAGCAGTGAGGCCGGGGTTCCCACAGATACGCAGTATTTT
J gene: TRBJ2-5; D gene: NA; V gene: TRBV5-5; clone size: many; CDR3 protein: CASSLSTQEETQYF; CDR3 DNA: TGTGCCAGCAGCTTGAGCACACAAGAGGAGACCCAGTACTTC
J gene: TRBJ1-2; D gene: NA; V gene: TRBV19; clone size: few; CDR3 protein: CASSSAGGEDYGYTF; CDR3 DNA: TGTGCCAGTAGCAGCGCGGGGGGGGAAGACTATGGCTACACCTTC
J gene: TRBJ2-2; D gene: TRBD1; V gene: TRBV5-1; clone size: many; CDR3 protein: CASSTGQGDGELFF; CDR3 DNA: TGCGCCAGCAGCACGGGACAGGGCGACGGGGAGCTGTTTTTT
J gene: TRBJ1-1; D gene: NA; V gene: TRBV28; clone size: NA; CDR3 protein: CASSVRVRSPRTEAFF; CDR3 DNA: TGTGCCAGCAGTGTCCGAGTACGGAGCCCAAGGACTGAAGCTTTCTTT
J gene: TRBJ1-5; D gene: NA; V gene: TRBV19; clone size: many; CDR3 protein: CASSAFRENQPQHF; CDR3 DNA: TGTGCCAGTAGTGCGTTCAGGGAAAATCAGCCCCAGCATTTT
J gene: TRBJ2-7; D gene: NA; V gene: TRBV4-1; clone size: many; CDR3 protein: CASSQVPTSYEQYF; CDR3 DNA: TGCGCCAGCAGCCAAGTTCCGACGTCCTACGAGCAGTACTTC
J gene: TRBJ2-2; D gene: TRBD2; V gene: TRBV29-1; clone size: many; CDR3 protein: CSVPGLSTTGELFF; CDR3 DNA: TGCAGCGTTCCGGGACTAAGCACCACCGGGGAGCTGTTTTTT
J gene: TRBJ1-2; D gene: NA; V gene: TRBV7-9; clone size: many; CDR3 protein: CASSPEGGVDGYTF; CDR3 DNA: TGTGCCAGCAGCCCTGAGGGAGGGGTAGATGGCTACACCTTC
J gene: TRBJ1-1; D gene: NA; V gene: TRBV6-2/TRBV6-3; clone size: NA; CDR3 protein: CVSSYRTERLSTKSTEAFF; CDR3 DNA: TGTGTCAGCAGTTACAGGACAGAAAGACTCAGCACAAAATCCACTGAAGCTTTCTTT
J gene: TRBJ1-6; D gene: TRBD1; V gene: TRBV4-3; clone size: many; CDR3 protein: CASSQDRGQSPLHF; CDR3 DNA: TGCGCCAGCAGCCAGGACAGGGGGCAATCACCCCTCCACTTT
J gene: TRBJ1-5; D gene: NA; V gene: TRBV5-1; clone size: NA; CDR3 protein: CASSLEQGQPQHF; CDR3 DNA: TGCGCCAGCAGCCTCGAACAGGGTCAGCCCCAGCATTTT
J gene: TRBJ1-1; D gene: NA; V gene: TRBV12-3/TRBV12-4; clone size: NA; CDR3 protein: CASSFKPRMNTEAFF; CDR3 DNA: TGTGCCAGCAGTTTTAAGCCTCGTATGAACACTGAAGCTTTCTTT
J gene: TRBJ2-7; D gene: NA; V gene: TRBV6-2/TRBV6-3; clone size: few; CDR3 protein: CASSLSAAPIYEQYF; CDR3 DNA: TGTGCCAGCAGTTTAAGCGCCGCTCCGATTTACGAGCAGTACTTC
J gene: TRBJ2-5; D gene: NA; V gene: TRBV20-1; clone size: many; CDR3 protein: CSARPSPQETQYF; CDR3 DNA: TGCAGTGCTAGACCTAGCCCCCAAGAGACCCAGTACTTC
J gene: TRBJ2-6; D gene: NA; V gene: TRBV6-2/TRBV6-3; clone size: NA; CDR3 protein: CASSYATSGANVLTF; CDR3 DNA: TGTGCCAGCAGTTACGCGACTTCTGGGGCCAACGTCCTGACTTTC
J gene: TRBJ2-1; D gene: NA; V gene: TRBV2; clone size: many; CDR3 protein: CASSQAAYNEQFF; CDR3 DNA: TGTGCCAGCTCCCAAGCGGCCTACAATGAGCAGTTCTTC
J gene: TRBJ2-7; D gene: NA; V gene: TRBV7-2; clone size: many; CDR3 protein: CASSQGASSYEQYF; CDR3 DNA: TGTGCCAGCAGCCAAGGGGCCTCCTCCTACGAGCAGTACTTC
J gene: TRBJ2-5; D gene: TRBD1; V gene: TRBV6-1; clone size: few; CDR3 protein: CASRDLSGGAETQYF; CDR3 DNA: TGTGCCAGCAGAGACCTATCAGGGGGAGCGGAGACCCAGTACTTC
J gene: TRBJ2-7; D gene: NA; V gene: TRBV15; clone size: NA; CDR3 protein: CATSTETGSYEQYF; CDR3 DNA: TGTGCCACCAGCACAGAGACAGGCTCCTACGAGCAGTACTTC
J gene: TRBJ1-1; D gene: NA; V gene: TRBV27; clone size: many; CDR3 protein: CASSRPPGEAFF; CDR3 DNA: TGTGCCAGCAGTCGCCCACCTGGGGAAGCTTTCTTT
J gene: TRBJ2-7; D gene: NA; V gene: TRBV28; clone size: many; CDR3 protein: CASRPTGRGSYEQYF; CDR3 DNA: TGTGCCAGCAGACCTACAGGGCGAGGGTCCTACGAGCAGTACTTC
J gene: TRBJ1-5; D gene: NA; V gene: TRBV6-2/TRBV6-3; clone size: many; CDR3 protein: CASSYHTAGSNQPQHF; CDR3 DNA: TGTGCCAGCAGTTACCATACCGCCGGTAGCAATCAGCCCCAGCATTTT
J gene: TRBJ2-6; D gene: NA; V gene: TRBV28; clone size: NA; CDR3 protein: CASRDPLSSGANVLTF; CDR3 DNA: TGTGCCAGCAGAGACCCCCTGAGCTCTGGGGCCAACGTCCTGACTTTC
J gene: TRBJ2-2; D gene: NA; V gene: TRBV6-5; clone size: few; CDR3 protein: CASTTGHVTGELFF; CDR3 DNA: TGTGCCAGCACCACAGGACACGTCACCGGGGAGCTGTTTTTT
J gene: TRBJ2-5; D gene: NA; V gene: TRBV6-1; clone size: NA; CDR3 protein: CASSSGGGTQYF; CDR3 DNA: TGTGCCAGCAGTTCCGGTGGAGGGACCCAGTACTTC
J gene: TRBJ1-6; D gene: TRBD1; V gene: TRBV27; clone size: many; CDR3 protein: CASSLSQGGNSPLHF; CDR3 DNA: TGTGCCAGCAGTTTAAGCCAGGGGGGTAATTCACCCCTCCACTTT
J gene: TRBJ2-7; D gene: TRBD2; V gene: TRBV6-5; clone size: many; CDR3 protein: CASSILAGETYEQYF; CDR3 DNA: TGTGCCAGCAGTATACTAGCGGGAGAAACCTACGAGCAGTACTTC
J gene: TRBJ2-7; D gene: TRBD2; V gene: TRBV28; clone size: NA; CDR3 protein: CASSQSGRGGEQYF; CDR3 DNA: TGTGCCAGCAGTCAAAGCGGGAGAGGCGGCGAGCAGTACTTC